The 13 T cell receptor beta chains presented below share a single source sample, sequenced in a study of Graves' ophthalmopathy and Graves' hyperthyroidism. As the template, RNA transcripts were used to amplify TCR beta CDR3 regions. Second-round multiplex PCR came after first-round RT-PCR with HTBI primers. From the multiplex PCR reads, TCRdb called clonotypes with MiXCR, one entry per CDR3 protein. In the table there are approximately 1.2 million distinct CDR3 sequences, about two fifths of which are singletons. Sequenced: peripheral blood or thyroid tissue (not recorded which). The receptors originated from an adult man with Graves' hyperthyroidism.

This clonotype was observed a few times. This rearrangement joins TRBV10-2 to TRBJ2-7; D remains unclear. Per the germline V gene, CDR1 is WSHSY and CDR2 is SAAADI. Trimming pared 4 bases from V and 12 bases from J, leaving 13 bases between. The CDR3 is 11 amino acids. The CDR3 reads CASSVGTDRYF. CDR3 coding DNA: TGCGCCAGCAGTGTGGGTACCGATCGGTACTTC.

At least ten counts were recorded for this clonotype. This chain uses TRBV7-9 with TRBJ2-5; 11 bases agree with TRBD2. Germline CDR1 SEHNR, CDR2 FQNEAQ (reference sequence). J was trimmed by 5 bases and V by 0 bases; bases with no gene match: 8. The CDR3 length is 17 residues. CDR3 bases: TGTGCCAGCAGCTTAGCTTTGCTAGCGGGGGGCCAGGAGACCCAGTACTTC. It translates to CASSLALLAGGQETQYF.

As regards this clonotype: This may come from a read error, since a much larger clone is one base off. This chain connects TRBV6-5 to TRBJ1-1; possibly TRBD1 for D (5 bases). Per germline, CDR1 MNHEY and CDR2 SVGAGI. The length of the CDR3 is 12 residues. The CDR3 DNA reads as TGTGCCAGCAAGCGATGGGGGACTGAAGCTTCCTTT. Translation gives CASKRWGTEASF.

This clonotype was counted ten times or more. This sequence joins TRBV19 and TRBJ2-5; TRBD1 matches 7 bases. The V and J ends lost 4 bases and 2 bases, in that order; junction bases with no gene match: 7. Germline CDR1 LNHDA, CDR2 SQIVND (reference sequence). The CDR3 totals 15 residues. CDR3 residues: CASSTGGRRQETQYF. CDR3 DNA: TGTGCCAGTAGTACAGGGGGAAGACGACAAGAGACCCAGTACTTC.

For this clonotype: The junction departs from the called germline gene at one end, perhaps through a read error. The chain is built from TRBV4-3 and TRBJ2-6; a possible D gene is TRBD2 (5 bases). The CDR3 has 8 residues. Germline V gene sequence: CDR1 LGHNA, CDR2 YSLEER. CDR3 nucleotides: TGCGCCAGCAGGGAGGACGTGTTC. It encodes CASREDVF.

The chain employs TRBV5-4 and TRBJ2-7; the match to TRBD1 covers 8 bases. The CDR3 spans 16 residues. The germline gives CDR1 SGHNT, CDR2 YYREEE (reference sequence). Trimming at V came to 4 bases and at J to 1 base, leaving 10 bases not matched to a gene. The CDR3 is CASSEDRASSSYEQYF. The CDR3 DNA reads as TGTGCCAGCAGCGAGGACAGGGCGTCCAGTTCCTACGAGCAGTACTTC.

This clonotype was seen a few times. The chain joins TRBV12-3 or TRBV12-4 to TRBJ1-1, with 9 bases lining up with TRBD1. This CDR3 has 17 amino acids. With 7 bases clipped from V and 0 bases from J, the junction kept 12 bases outside the gene matches. The CDR3 DNA reads TGTGCCAGCAATCAAAACAGGGGGCCGCGGCTGAACACTGAAGCTTTCTTT. Translation: CASNQNRGPRLNTEAFF.

This clonotype was observed many times. The junction and the germline gene differ at one end; a read error may be behind it. The J gene is TRBJ1-5, the V gene TRBV12-3 or TRBV12-4, with D perhaps TRBD1 (5 bases). The CDR3 consists of 14 residues. For the CDR3, the DNA is TGCGCCAGCAGCCGCGACAGAAGCAATCAGCCCCAGCATTTT. Its protein product is CASSRDRSNQPQHF.

There are many counts of this clonotype. This chain links TRBV9 with TRBJ2-5; 11 bases agree with TRBD1. Trimming removed 3 bases from V and 4 bases from J; junction bases left unmatched: 5. The CDR3 extends over 15 amino acids. Germline values: CDR1 SGDLS, CDR2 YYNGEE. In DNA form, the CDR3 reads TGTGCCAGCAGCGCTCCCGGGACAGGGGGAGAGACCCAGTACTTC. Residues: CASSAPGTGGETQYF. Full variable domain (missing parts from reference TRBV9 and TRBJ2-5): DSGVTQTPKHLITATGQRVTLRCSPRSGDLSVYWYQQSLDQGLQFLIQYYNGEERAKGNILERFSAQQFPDLHSELNLSSLELGDSALYFCASSAPGTGGETQYFGPGTRLLVL.

This clonotype was detected only a few times. The chain is built from TRBV6-5 and TRBJ2-7; 7 positions agree with TRBD1. In germline, CDR1 is MNHEY, CDR2 SVGAGI. The CDR3 runs to 14 residues. The V and J ends lost 4 bases and 1 base, in that order; junction bases with no gene match: 4. This CDR3 reads CASSFATGSYEQYF. CDR3 bases: TGTGCCAGCAGTTTCGCGACAGGGTCCTACGAGCAGTACTTC.

The rearrangement uses TRBV20-1 and TRBJ2-7; D is possibly TRBD2 (5 bases). The germline V gene has CDR1 DFQATT and CDR2 SNEGSKA (reference sequence). Trimming took 0 bases from V and 3 from J, leaving 18 bases between them. CDR3 size: 16 residues. For the CDR3, the DNA is TGCAGTGCTAGAGATGCAGGAGCGGTCCACGTCTACGAGCAGTACTTC. As protein: CSARDAGAVHVYEQYF.

The chain recombines TRBV5-4 with TRBJ2-5, with a tentative D call TRBD2 (5 bases). V was shortened by 4 bases and J by 2 bases, with 9 bases between the two germline ends. CDR3 length: 13 amino acids. The germline V gene has CDR1 SGHNT and CDR2 YYREEE (reference sequence). The CDR3 loop reads CASSGGSQETQYF. CDR3 nucleotides: TGTGCCAGCAGCGGCGGGTCACAAGAGACCCAGTACTTC.

The V gene is TRBV30, the J gene TRBJ2-5; D is unresolved. Germline CDR1 reads GTSNPN; CDR2 reads SVGIG (reference sequence). Trimming removed 3 bases at V and 2 bases at J, with 13 bases between. The CDR3 is made up of 14 amino acids. Here the CDR3 reads CAWSPGRRQETQYF. The DNA of the CDR3 is TGTGCCTGGAGCCCAGGCCGCCGTCAAGAGACCCAGTACTTC. Looking up the rest from reference TRBV30 and TRBJ2-5 gives the full variable domain: SQTIHQWPATLVQPVGSPLSLECTVEGTSNPNLYWYRQAAGRGLQLLFYSVGIGQISSEVPQNLSASRPQDRQFILSSKKLLLSDSGFYLCAWSPGRRQETQYFGPGTRLLVL.